This T cell receptor beta chain was sequenced for a study of PD-1 blockade in classical Hodgkin lymphoma. The method was immunoSEQ multiplex PCR; TCRdb's version includes in-frame clones alone and lacks a portion of them. Altogether under 20,000 clones are present, roughly 77% being singletons, with the ten largest covering roughly a sixth. In its sample, this clone was seen a few times. Antigen unknown. Trimming removed 8 bases from V and 5 bases from J, with 4 bases in between. Germline lookup yields CDR1 MGHDK and CDR2 SYGVNS. This CDR3 region has 10 residues. Findings of the study overall: CD4+ TCR diversity, unlike CD8+, rose significantly by C4D1.

Every patient had relapsed following autologous stem cell transplantation, and cohorts differed in brentuximab vedotin exposure. Patients had relapsed/refractory classical Hodgkin lymphoma with complete response, partial response or progressive disease as best response. The sample in question was peripheral blood mononuclear cells (PBMCs), obtained before the second cycle of nivolumab. The clonotype was recovered from a human donor with classical Hodgkin lymphoma. The chain employs TRBV25-1 and TRBJ2-1; D is ambiguous. The CDR3 nucleotides are TGTGCCAGCGGGGACAATGAGCAGTTCTTC. Its protein product is CASGDNEQFF.